This TCR beta chain stems from a study of PD-1 blockade in classical Hodgkin lymphoma. Time point here: cycle 4 day 1 (C4D1), after less than 7 weeks of nivolumab. Every one of the patients relapsed after autologous stem cell transplantation (brentuximab vedotin exposure was variable). Method: immunoSEQ multiplex PCR; TCRdb's copy keeps in-frame clones and lacks some. The profile shows 17,000 or so clones, 83% of them singletons. J was trimmed by 6 bases and V by 6 bases; bases with no gene match: 3. The CDR3 loop spans 14 amino acids. From germline, CDR1 is MNHNY and CDR2 SVGAGI (reference sequence).

This clonotype was sampled from a human donor with classical Hodgkin lymphoma. The sequencing used peripheral blood mononuclear cells (PBMCs), collected before the fourth cycle of nivolumab. The chain couples TRBV6-6 to TRBJ1-3, with 12 bases identical to TRBD1. CDR3: CASSPGQGANTIYF. As DNA, the CDR3 is TGTGCCAGCAGCCCGGGACAGGGGGCAAACACCATATATTTT.